The next 17 T cell receptor beta chains were all read from a single sample in a study of blood T cell repertoires in COVID-19. Only in-frame clones appear in the TCRdb table, and some are missing; sequencing was by immunoSEQ multiplex PCR. The table lists over 140,000 clones, approximately 79% of them singletons. The sequencing sample was made of PBMCs or T cells enriched from blood (not recorded which). The source of these receptors is a woman aged 45-65 years who had recovered from COVID-19.

CDR3 bases: TGTGCCAGCAGCTTGGCGGGTCAGGAGCTCGACTACGAGCAGTACTTC. This encodes CASSLAGQELDYEQYF. This rearrangement joins TRBV7-9 to TRBJ2-7; D possibly corresponds to TRBD2 (5 bases). This CDR3 region has 16 residues. The V end was cut by 3 bases, the J end by 3 bases, with 18 bases between. Germline values: CDR1 SEHNR, CDR2 FQNEAQ (reference sequence).

The rearrangement uses TRBV25-1 and TRBJ2-2, with a tentative D call TRBD1 (6 bases). This CDR3 spans 15 amino acids. The germline V and J ends were trimmed by 3 bases and 4 bases, with 12 bases remaining between them. Germline-derived CDR1 and CDR2 are MGHDK and SYGVNS. CDR3 residues: CASSDPGTLTGELFF. The CDR3 DNA reads as TGTGCCAGCAGTGACCCCGGGACACTCACCGGGGAGCTGTTTTTT.

The gene calls are TRBV5-1 and TRBJ2-6, with no clear D. The ends were cut back, 0 bases at V and 4 bases at J, with 8 bases in the middle. Germline loops: CDR1 SGHRS, CDR2 YFSETQ. The CDR3 consists of 15 residues. The DNA for the CDR3 is TGCGCCAGCAGCTTGGAGTGGGCCGGGGCCAACGTCCTGACTTTC. Its protein product is CASSLEWAGANVLTF.

The chain couples TRBV6-5 to TRBJ2-1, with D possibly being TRBD2 (6 bases). The CDR3 is 14 amino acids. The germline V gene encodes CDR1 MNHEY and CDR2 SVGAGI. V lost 5 bases to trimming and J lost 6 bases, with 14 bases between them. CDR3 sequence (DNA): TGTGCCAGCAGTAGCCGGGACTGGCTCAATGAGCAGTTCTTC. Translating gives CASSSRDWLNEQFF.

This clone was counted between two and nine times. The chain employs TRBV9 and TRBJ1-4; 8 nucleotides align to TRBD1. J was trimmed by 8 bases and V by 2 bases; bases with no gene match: 5. Per the germline V gene, CDR1 is SGDLS and CDR2 is YYNGEE. The CDR3 is 14 amino acids. The CDR3 reads CASSVGQGREKLFF. The DNA for the CDR3 is TGTGCCAGCAGCGTCGGACAGGGTAGGGAAAAACTGTTTTTT.

The V gene is TRBV7-3, the J gene TRBJ2-1, with TRBD1 identical over 12 bases. CDR1 and CDR2 (germline): SGHTA, FQGTGA. The CDR3 runs 15 residues. The V gene end was trimmed by 5 bases and the J gene end by 4 bases; junction bases not matched to a gene: 3. This chain's CDR3 is CASSRDRGLYNEQFF. The DNA for the CDR3 is TGTGCCAGCAGCAGGGACAGGGGGCTTTACAATGAGCAGTTCTTC.

As concerns this clone: This sample includes further DNA sequences coding for the same CDR3. The rearrangement joins TRBV27 to TRBJ1-5, with 8 bases identical to TRBD1. The CDR3 sequence is 15 residues long. Germline CDR1 MNHEY, CDR2 SMNVEV (reference sequence). After removal of 2 bases from V and 4 bases from J, the junction contained 4 bases not matched to a gene. CDR3 in amino acids: CASSLGTGRNQPQHF. The CDR3 DNA sequence: TGTGCCAGCAGTTTAGGGACAGGTCGAAATCAGCCCCAGCATTTT.

This rearrangement joins TRBV10-1 to TRBJ1-1; D might be TRBD1 (6 bases). This CDR3 is built from 13 residues. CDR1 WNHNN and CDR2 SYGVQD come from the germline V gene (reference sequence). V lost 0 bases, J lost 4 bases, and 6 bases lay in between. The CDR3 coding sequence is TGCGCCAGCAGTGAGTCGACAGGCACTGAAGCTTTCTTT. It is translated as CASSESTGTEAFF.

The chain joins TRBV11-2 to TRBJ2-2; D is undetermined. V dropped 7 bases and J dropped 4 bases, with 4 bases sitting between them. Per the germline V gene, CDR1 is SGHAT and CDR2 is FQNNGV. The CDR3 is 11 residues long. The CDR3 sequence is CASTRTGELFF. In nucleotides, the CDR3 is TGTGCCAGCACCCGCACCGGGGAGCTGTTTTTT.

The chain carries TRBV10-1 and TRBJ2-1; D might be TRBD1 (7 bases). Germline CDR1 WNHNN, CDR2 SYGVQD (reference sequence). Trimming removed 3 bases from V and 5 bases from J, with 11 bases in between. The CDR3 runs 14 residues. The CDR3 loop reads CASSDQGGDNEQFF. The CDR3 region has the DNA TGCGCCAGCAGTGACCAGGGGGGCGACAATGAGCAGTTCTTC.

This clone is a singleton in its sample. The rearrangement joins TRBV4-1 to TRBJ1-1; tentatively, D is TRBD1 (5 bases). The length of the CDR3 is 16 residues. V dropped 1 base and J dropped 3 bases, with 15 bases sitting between them. Germline V lookup: CDR1 MGHRA, CDR2 YSYEKL. This chain's CDR3 is CASSQGLVRVDTEAFF. CDR3 nucleotides: TGCGCCAGCAGCCAAGGTCTTGTCAGGGTGGACACTGAAGCTTTCTTT.

This clone was found once. This chain connects TRBV18 to TRBJ2-3; D is possibly TRBD1 (5 bases). The V gene lost 10 bases and the J gene lost 0 bases, with 8 bases spanning the gap. The CDR3 loop spans 12 amino acids. Germline CDR1 KGHSH, CDR2 LQKENI. The CDR3 coding sequence is TGTGCCACGACAGCAAGCACAGATACGCAGTATTTT. It yields the protein CATTASTDTQYF.

The rearrangement uses TRBV6-6 and TRBJ2-7; maybe TRBD2 (5 bases). The CDR3 is made up of 15 amino acids. V lost 10 bases, J lost 2 bases, and 21 bases lay in between. Germline-derived CDR1 and CDR2 are MNHNY and SVGAGI (reference sequence). DNA for the CDR3: TGTGCCACCTCTCCGGGGAGTTTACCTACCTACGAGCAGTACTTC. Its protein is CATSPGSLPTYEQYF.

This clone was detected once. The rearrangement uses TRBV5-1 and TRBJ2-2; 13 bases are shared with TRBD2. V gave up 3 bases and J gave up 4 bases; unmatched junction bases: 6. Germline lookup yields CDR1 SGHRS and CDR2 YFSETQ. The CDR3 runs to 17 residues. The CDR3 DNA reads TGCGCCAGCAGCTATATGACTAGCGGGGGGTTCACCGGGGAGCTGTTTTTT. Residues: CASSYMTSGGFTGELFF.

The chain links TRBV2 to TRBJ1-2; 8 bases fit TRBD1. CDR3 size: 14 residues. Germline CDR1 is SNHLY and CDR2 is FYNNEI. V shed 5 bases and J 8 bases; nucleotides not matched to a gene: 10. CDR3 sequence: CASSRRGDRSGYTF. The CDR3 bases are TGTGCCAGCAGTCGACGGGGGGACAGGTCAGGCTACACCTTC.

The chain is built from TRBV3-1 (or the pseudogene TRBV3-2) and TRBJ1-2, with D maybe TRBD1 (5 bases). CDR1 and CDR2 (germline): LGHDT, YNNKEL (reference sequence). Trimming pared 1 base from V and 3 bases from J, leaving 21 bases between. CDR3 length: 18 residues. This chain's CDR3 is CASSQVGGWQPADYGYTF. CDR3 DNA sequence: TGTGCCAGCAGCCAAGTCGGGGGGTGGCAGCCCGCGGACTATGGCTACACCTTC.

The sample holds a few counts of this clone. This chain uses TRBV24-1 with TRBJ2-2, with D possibly matching TRBD1 (6 bases). Between the trimmed V and J ends, which lost 4 bases and 3 bases, there was a span of 38 bases. The CDR3 runs to 24 residues. The germline V gene encodes CDR1 KGHDR and CDR2 SFDVKD. The CDR3 region has the DNA TGTGCCACCAGTGACACATGGACAGTTTTATACCTTGGTCGATCAAGGCAACACACCGGGGAGCTGTTTTTT. Residues: CATSDTWTVLYLGRSRQHTGELFF.